Listed below are T cell receptor beta chains from one sample, sequenced in a study of identical twins. TCRdb reanalysed the 5' RACE reads using MiXCR and keeps one entry per CDR3 protein. Among nearly 650,000 distinct CDR3 sequences listed, 7% to 7.5% were seen once. In addition, the sample was reused for a study of yellow fever vaccine responses in identical twins.

The sequenced sample consisted of PBMCs. Receptors were obtained from a woman between 18 and 30 years old in good health. Each CDR3 is given with its conserved first and last residue. The order of the fields is D gene, V gene, J gene, clone size, CDR3 protein, CDR3 DNA. D genes are given only for firm matches. Some rows mark clone size as missing; the rest say once, few, many or name a class of expanded clone.

D: -; V: TRBV5-1; J: TRBJ2-1; size: many; CDR3: CASSLVGIGYNEQFF; DNA: TGCGCCAGCAGCTTGGTCGGGATAGGCTACAATGAGCAGTTCTTC
D: -; V: TRBV2; J: TRBJ2-5; size: -; CDR3: CASLAGRETQYF; DNA: TGTGCCAGCTTGGCAGGGAGGGAGACCCAGTACTTC
D: TRBD2; V: TRBV29-1; J: TRBJ2-3; size: many; CDR3: CSALAGVSTDTQYF; DNA: TGCAGCGCCCTAGCGGGGGTTAGCACAGATACGCAGTATTTT
D: TRBD2; V: TRBV20-1; J: TRBJ2-7; size: -; CDR3: CSAIGLAGIEQYF; DNA: TGCAGTGCTATAGGACTAGCGGGAATCGAGCAGTACTTC
D: TRBD2; V: TRBV20-1; J: TRBJ2-1; size: many; CDR3: CSASPGTKSPHEQFF; DNA: TGCAGTGCTAGTCCCGGGACTAAATCACCCCATGAGCAGTTCTTC
D: TRBD1; V: TRBV7-6; J: TRBJ2-7; size: -; CDR3: CASSTGGNEQYF; DNA: TGTGCCAGCAGTACAGGGGGGAACGAGCAGTACTTC
D: -; V: TRBV27; J: TRBJ1-1; size: -; CDR3: CASSLQVSVRSGTEAFF; DNA: TGTGCCAGCAGTTTACAGGTATCGGTCCGCTCGGGGACTGAAGCTTTCTTT
D: -; V: TRBV5-1; J: TRBJ2-1; size: few; CDR3: CASSLSWAPYNEQFF; DNA: TGCGCCAGCAGCTTGTCGTGGGCCCCGTACAATGAGCAGTTCTTC
D: -; V: TRBV15; J: TRBJ2-3; size: many; CDR3: CATSRTRAGANTDTQYF; DNA: TGTGCCACCAGCAGAACAAGGGCAGGGGCTAATACAGATACGCAGTATTTT
D: TRBD1; V: TRBV5-1; J: TRBJ1-1; size: -; CDR3: CASSLTDRGLAEAFF; DNA: TGCGCCAGCAGCTTAACTGACAGGGGGCTCGCTGAAGCTTTCTTT
D: -; V: TRBV20-1; J: TRBJ2-5; size: few; CDR3: CSARDFVETQYF; DNA: TGCAGTGCTAGAGATTTTGTAGAGACCCAGTACTTC
D: -; V: TRBV7-9; J: TRBJ2-1; size: many; CDR3: CASTLAYNEQFF; DNA: TGTGCCAGCACCCTGGCCTACAATGAGCAGTTCTTC
D: -; V: TRBV12-3/TRBV12-4; J: TRBJ2-1; size: -; CDR3: CASSWGLAGEQFF; DNA: TGTGCCAGCAGTTGGGGCCTAGCTGGTGAGCAGTTCTTC
D: TRBD2; V: TRBV6-5; J: TRBJ2-1; size: few; CDR3: CASSSTLAPTSYNEQFF; DNA: TGTGCCAGCAGTTCCACACTAGCGCCAACCTCCTACAATGAGCAGTTCTTC
D: TRBD2; V: TRBV7-2; J: TRBJ2-3; size: few; CDR3: CASSPRTSFDTQYF; DNA: TGTGCCAGCAGCCCCCGGACTAGCTTCGATACGCAGTATTTT
D: -; V: TRBV4-1; J: TRBJ2-7; size: -; CDR3: CASSQPAATYEQYF; DNA: TGCGCCAGCAGCCAACCAGCGGCGACCTACGAGCAGTACTTC
D: -; V: TRBV24-1; J: TRBJ2-3; size: few; CDR3: CATSDSPDTQYF; DNA: TGTGCCACCAGTGATTCGCCAGATACGCAGTATTTT
D: -; V: TRBV28; J: TRBJ2-4; size: few; CDR3: CASCQGGENIQYF; DNA: TGTGCCAGCTGCCAGGGTGGGGAAAACATTCAGTACTTC
D: TRBD2; V: TRBV5-1; J: TRBJ2-7; size: few; CDR3: CASSLGLAISSYEQYF; DNA: TGCGCCAGCAGCCTGGGACTAGCGATTAGCTCCTACGAGCAGTACTTC
D: -; V: TRBV20-1; J: TRBJ2-1; size: few; CDR3: CSERPQGGYNEQFF; DNA: TGCAGTGAAAGACCCCAGGGCGGCTACAATGAGCAGTTCTTC
D: -; V: TRBV20-1; J: TRBJ1-5; size: many; CDR3: CSARKGEAGNQPQHF; DNA: TGCAGTGCTAGGAAAGGGGAGGCTGGCAATCAGCCCCAGCATTTT
D: TRBD2; V: TRBV20-1; J: TRBJ2-5; size: few; CDR3: CSAGGTSDQETQYF; DNA: TGCAGTGCTGGGGGGACTAGCGATCAAGAGACCCAGTACTTC
D: -; V: TRBV7-8; J: TRBJ2-1; size: -; CDR3: CASSPDSPTIYNEQFF; DNA: TGTGCCAGCAGCCCAGACTCGCCCACAATCTACAATGAGCAGTTCTTC
D: TRBD2; V: TRBV4-2; J: TRBJ2-7; size: -; CDR3: CASSPETSGASYEQYF; DNA: TGTGCCAGCAGCCCCGAGACTAGCGGGGCCTCCTACGAGCAGTACTTC
D: -; V: TRBV20-1; J: TRBJ2-5; size: few; CDR3: CSASRIQETQYF; DNA: TGCAGTGCTAGTAGGATACAAGAGACCCAGTACTTC
D: -; V: TRBV5-1; J: TRBJ2-1; size: many; CDR3: CASSLVEGTRGEQFF; DNA: TGCGCCAGCAGCTTGGTGGAGGGGACGAGGGGTGAGCAGTTCTTC
D: TRBD1; V: TRBV5-1; J: TRBJ2-2; size: few; CDR3: CASSRGQSTGELFF; DNA: TGCGCCAGCAGTCGGGGACAGTCCACCGGGGAGCTGTTTTTT
D: -; V: TRBV7-2; J: TRBJ2-4; size: -; CDR3: CATKSPREAKNIQYF; DNA: TGTGCCACCAAGTCCCCCCGGGAAGCCAAAAACATTCAGTACTTC
D: -; V: TRBV20-1; J: TRBJ1-5; size: -; CDR3: CSARGHNQPQHF; DNA: TGCAGTGCTAGGGGGCACAATCAGCCCCAGCATTTT
D: -; V: TRBV12-5; J: TRBJ2-1; size: many; CDR3: CASGWDTGTPDEQFF; DNA: TGTGCTAGTGGCTGGGACACGGGCACACCGGATGAGCAGTTCTTC
D: TRBD1; V: TRBV14; J: TRBJ2-1; size: few; CDR3: CASSQDLGRGGKDEQFF; DNA: TGTGCCAGCAGCCAAGATCTGGGCCGAGGGGGCAAAGATGAGCAGTTCTTC
D: -; V: TRBV12-3/TRBV12-4; J: TRBJ2-3; size: few; CDR3: CASRRESGPDTQYF; DNA: TGTGCCAGCAGACGGGAGTCGGGCCCAGATACGCAGTATTTT
D: -; V: TRBV6-5; J: TRBJ1-1; size: -; CDR3: CASSFDRPLNTEAFF; DNA: TGTGCCAGCAGTTTCGACAGGCCACTGAACACTGAAGCTTTCTTT
D: TRBD1; V: TRBV7-9; J: TRBJ2-1; size: few; CDR3: CASSLAGTGVRNEQFF; DNA: TGTGCCAGCAGCTTAGCCGGGACAGGGGTCCGCAATGAGCAGTTCTTC
D: -; V: TRBV20-1; J: TRBJ2-3; size: few; CDR3: CSASMASSSTDTQYF; DNA: TGCAGTGCTAGTATGGCGAGCTCTAGCACAGATACGCAGTATTTT
D: -; V: TRBV7-2; J: TRBJ2-3; size: few; CDR3: CASSLVSGRNTDTQYF; DNA: TGTGCCAGCAGCTTAGTTTCGGGGAGGAACACAGATACGCAGTATTTT
D: TRBD2; V: TRBV20-1; J: TRBJ2-3; size: -; CDR3: CSVLAGDADTQYF; DNA: TGCAGTGTATTAGCGGGGGATGCAGATACGCAGTATTTT
D: -; V: TRBV15; J: TRBJ2-7; size: many; CDR3: CATSRVRWGDEQYF; DNA: TGTGCCACCAGCAGAGTGAGGTGGGGGGACGAGCAGTACTTC
D: TRBD2; V: TRBV5-8; J: TRBJ2-1; size: few; CDR3: CASSGPGLARNEQFF; DNA: TGTGCCAGCAGCGGACCGGGACTAGCGCGGAATGAGCAGTTCTTC
D: -; V: TRBV6-1; J: TRBJ2-7; size: many; CDR3: CASFGPSFGPREQYF; DNA: TGTGCCAGCTTTGGACCCTCTTTCGGACCCCGGGAGCAGTACTTC
D: -; V: TRBV29-1; J: TRBJ1-1; size: few; CDR3: CSVETTGYTEAFF; DNA: TGCAGCGTTGAAACAACAGGTTACACTGAAGCTTTCTTT
D: TRBD1; V: TRBV7-9; J: TRBJ2-7; size: many; CDR3: CASSLAGTGDYEQYF; DNA: TGTGCCAGCAGCTTAGCCGGGACAGGGGACTACGAGCAGTACTTC
D: -; V: TRBV28; J: TRBJ2-3; size: few; CDR3: CASSFDEGAQYF; DNA: TGTGCCAGCAGTTTTGATGAGGGAGCGCAGTATTTT
D: TRBD1; V: TRBV29-1; J: TRBJ1-2; size: -; CDR3: CSVGTGRNIGYTF; DNA: TGCAGCGTAGGGACAGGGCGTAATATCGGCTACACCTTC
D: TRBD2; V: TRBV7-9; J: TRBJ2-1; size: -; CDR3: CASSLATSGPTNEQFF; DNA: TGTGCCAGCAGCTTAGCGACTAGCGGGCCAACCAATGAGCAGTTCTTC
D: TRBD1; V: TRBV6-5; J: TRBJ2-6; size: many; CDR3: CASSLRTGVHSGANVLTF; DNA: TGTGCCAGCAGTTTACGGACAGGGGTTCACTCTGGGGCCAACGTCCTGACTTTC
D: -; V: TRBV2; J: TRBJ2-2; size: few; CDR3: CASNEAPNTGELFF; DNA: TGTGCCAGCAACGAGGCCCCGAACACCGGGGAGCTGTTTTTT
D: -; V: TRBV29-1; J: TRBJ1-1; size: few; CDR3: CSVEDVQKAFF; DNA: TGCAGCGTTGAAGATGTCCAGAAAGCTTTCTTT
D: TRBD1; V: TRBV5-6; J: TRBJ1-5; size: -; CDR3: CASSLWLWDRVTVGNQPQHF; DNA: TGTGCCAGCAGCTTGTGGCTGTGGGACAGGGTAACGGTGGGCAATCAGCCCCAGCATTTT
D: -; V: TRBV7-2; J: TRBJ1-2; size: -; CDR3: CASSLAALQGSPWGYTF; DNA: TGTGCCAGCAGCTTAGCGGCCCTACAGGGATCTCCCTGGGGCTACACCTTC
D: TRBD1; V: TRBV10-3; J: TRBJ2-5; size: -; CDR3: CAISPGQGGTQYF; DNA: TGTGCCATCAGTCCCGGACAGGGAGGGACCCAGTACTTC
D: TRBD1; V: TRBV12-3/TRBV12-4; J: TRBJ1-2; size: -; CDR3: CASSLGTGYYGYTF; DNA: TGTGCCAGCAGTTTAGGGACAGGGTACTATGGCTACACCTTC
D: TRBD2; V: TRBV6-1; J: TRBJ2-2; size: few; CDR3: CASSPGLASPGELFF; DNA: TGTGCCAGCAGCCCGGGACTAGCGAGTCCCGGGGAGCTGTTTTTT
D: TRBD1; V: TRBV13; J: TRBJ1-2; size: many; CDR3: CASSPQTGNYGYTF; DNA: TGTGCCAGCAGCCCCCAGACAGGGAACTATGGCTACACCTTC
D: TRBD2; V: TRBV20-1; J: TRBJ2-1; size: few; CDR3: CSARATIAGGGEQFF; DNA: TGCAGTGCTAGAGCTACGATAGCGGGGGGTGGTGAGCAGTTCTTC
D: -; V: TRBV12-3/TRBV12-4; J: TRBJ2-3; size: few; CDR3: CASSWEASTDTQYF; DNA: TGTGCCAGCAGTTGGGAGGCTAGCACAGATACGCAGTATTTT
D: -; V: TRBV4-1; J: TRBJ2-4; size: -; CDR3: CASSQVTAGKDIQYF; DNA: TGCGCCAGCAGCCAGGTGACGGCAGGGAAGGACATTCAGTACTTC
D: -; V: TRBV20-1; J: TRBJ1-2; size: few; CDR3: CSARGRQAGGYGYTF; DNA: TGCAGTGCTAGAGGCAGACAGGCGGGGGGGTATGGCTACACCTTC
D: -; V: TRBV5-1; J: TRBJ1-1; size: many; CDR3: CASSPAGVTEAFF; DNA: TGCGCCAGCAGCCCCGCGGGCGTAACTGAAGCTTTCTTT